The source of this T cell receptor (beta chain) is a study of T cell repertoires in cytomegalovirus infection. Study background: Indications came from public TCR beta signatures; they pointed to CMV infection and to a matching HLA type.

Via MiXCR, TCRdb re-called the reads, giving one row per CDR3 protein. The sample yields roughly 120,000 distinct CDR3 sequences, approximately 30% seen once. As to this clonotype: Its specificity is not known.

V lost 5 bases, J lost 2 bases, and 9 bases lay in between. The CDR3 covers 13 residues. This sample comprised CD8+ T cells from cultured PBMCs, obtained from culture after CMV antigen stimulation. This sequence joins TRBV7-1 and TRBJ2-5; TRBD2 is a possible D gene (6 bases). TRBV7-1 is an ORF for which the function is uncertain. This clonotype was obtained from a human donor in good health (CMV status not recorded). Some clones in this sample may be carry-over from other donors' samples. CDR3 DNA sequence: TGTGCCAGCAGCCGCGCGGGGCAAGAGACCCAGTACTTC. Protein sequence: CASSRAGQETQYF.